A single sample gave rise to the 21 T cell receptor beta chains below, sequenced in a study of beta chain features in type 1 diabetes (dated by TCRdb to the late 2010s). The library was built by means of the immunoSEQ multiplex PCR assay. All of the isolated RNA was reverse transcribed with the High Capacity cDNA Reverse Transcription Kit, so expressed TCRB transcripts were sequenced. TCRdb re-hosts the immuneACCESS table, in-frame sequences only. Its copies lack some clones; in the studies checked, an unresolved V gene accounts for under half of them, and the cause for the rest is not known. In all, the sample holds around 300,000 clones, and about 8.5% of those were seen once. 1% of the sample is taken by the ten largest. Sequencing was done on a sample of central memory CD4+ T cells from blood. The receptor source for this set is a woman under 30 in good health.

This clone appeared a few times. This chain's CDR3 is CASSLVRQGLAKNIQYF. CDR3 sequence (DNA): TGTGCCAGCAGCTTAGTCCGACAGGGGCTAGCCAAAAACATTCAGTACTTC. The chain carries TRBV11-2 and TRBJ2-4; TRBD1 matches 8 bases. Germline values: CDR1 SGHAT, CDR2 FQNNGV. V trimming: 1 base; J trimming: 0 bases; junction bases outside the gene matches: 5. The CDR3 is made up of 17 amino acids.

The chain employs TRBV2 and TRBJ1-6, with no clear D. V lost 6 bases and J lost 11, with 8 bases in between. Germline CDR1 and CDR2: SNHLY and FYNNEI. The CDR3 is made up of 11 amino acids. This CDR3 is CASRGFTPLHF. As DNA, the CDR3 is TGTGCCAGCAGGGGCTTCACACCCCTCCACTTT.

V and J are TRBV13 and TRBJ2-7; 13 bases are a match to TRBD2. This CDR3 spans 15 amino acids. The J segment lost 3 bases and the V segment lost 2 bases, leaving 1 base of the junction unmatched. The germline V gene encodes CDR1 PRHDT and CDR2 FYEKMQ (reference sequence). CDR3 bases: TGTGCCAGCAGCTTAAGACTAGCGGGGGGCTACGAGCAGTACGTC. Translation: CASSLRLAGGYEQYV.

Only a few counts were recorded for this clone. The CDR3: CASSPLGLMNTEAFF. CDR3 in DNA: TGTGCCAGCAGCCCGCTGGGACTAATGAACACTGAAGCTTTCTTT. The rearrangement links TRBV7-9 to TRBJ1-1; maybe TRBD1 (5 bases). The V end lost 5 bases, the J end lost 0 bases, and 13 bases lay between the germline ends. CDR1 and CDR2 from the germline V gene are SEHNR and FQNEAQ (reference sequence). This CDR3 is 15 amino acids long. The full variable domain, completed using reference TRBV7-9 and TRBJ1-1, is DTGVSQNPRHKITKRGQNVTFRCDPISEHNRLYWYRQTLGQGPEFLTYFQNEAQLEKSRLLSDRFSAERPKGSFSTLEIQRTEQGDSAMYLCASSPLGLMNTEAFFGQGTRLTVV.

The genes are TRBV7-2 and TRBJ1-5; possibly TRBD1 for D (5 bases). Deletions cut 1 base from V and 4 bases from J, with 14 bases between. Germline assignment: CDR1 SGHTA and CDR2 FQGNSA. This CDR3 has 16 amino acids. The CDR3 sequence is CASSLVWGKPNQPQHF. DNA of the CDR3: TGTGCCAGCAGCTTAGTATGGGGGAAACCGAATCAGCCCCAGCATTTT. Combining the CDR3 with reference TRBV7-2 and TRBJ1-5 gives the whole variable domain GAGVSQSPSNKVTEKGKDVELRCDPISGHTALYWYRQSLGQGLEFLIYFQGNSAPDKSGLPSDRFSAERTGGSVSTLTIQRTQQEDSAVYLCASSLVWGKPNQPQHFGDGTRLSIL.

The chain recombines TRBV11-3 with TRBJ2-1; D is undetermined. The CDR3 runs to 16 residues. Germline V CDR1 and CDR2: SGHNT, YENEEA. V gave up 4 bases and J gave up 0 bases, with 13 bases separating them. The CDR3 is CASSSQTGSSYNEQFF. The CDR3 DNA follows: TGTGCCAGCAGCTCCCAGACGGGTAGCTCCTACAATGAGCAGTTCTTC. The entire variable domain, with the rest obtained from reference TRBV11-3 and TRBJ2-1, is as follows: EAGVVQSPRYKIIEKKQPVAFWCNPISGHNTLYWYLQNLGQGPELLIRYENEEAVDDSQLPKDRFSAERLKGVDSTLKIQPAELGDSAVYLCASSSQTGSSYNEQFFGPGTRLTVL.

This clone was found many times. The genes are TRBV6-5 and TRBJ1-6; 7 bases fit TRBD1. The CDR3 covers 14 residues. The trim removed 6 bases at V and 7 bases at J, leaving 6 bases unmatched. Germline V gives CDR1 MNHEY, CDR2 SVGAGI. CDR3 sequence: CASSRDSLNSPLHF. In DNA, the CDR3 is TGTGCCAGCAGCCGGGACAGCCTGAATTCACCCCTCCACTTT.

This CDR3 is CASSLTGLNEKLFF. The CDR3 DNA follows: TGTGCCAGCAGTTTGACAGGGCTCAATGAAAAACTGTTTTTT. This rearrangement joins TRBV28 to TRBJ1-4; 7 bases map to TRBD1. V trimming: 3 bases; J trimming: 5 bases; junction bases outside the gene matches: 3. Germline V CDR1 and CDR2: MDHEN, SYDVKM. This CDR3 contains 14 residues. The full variable domain, rest sourced from reference TRBV28 and TRBJ1-4, is DVKVTQSSRYLVKRTGEKVFLECVQDMDHENMFWYRQDPGLGLRLIYFSYDVKMKEKGDIPEGYSVSREKKERFSLILESASTNQTSMYLCASSLTGLNEKLFFGSGTQLSVL.

This clone was detected many times. The rearrangement uses TRBV18 and TRBJ1-3, with a possible D match to TRBD1 (5 bases). V was pared by 5 bases and J by 0 bases, with 11 bases between. This CDR3 comprises 15 residues. CDR1 is KGHSH and CDR2 is LQKENI in the germline V gene. CDR3 sequence reads: CASSSKTVSGNTIYF. The CDR3 DNA follows: TGTGCCAGCTCATCGAAGACAGTCTCTGGAAACACCATATATTTT. Complete variable domain (other parts from reference TRBV18 and TRBJ1-3): NAGVMQNPRHLVRRRGQEARLRCSPMKGHSHVYWYRQLPEEGLKFMVYLQKENIIDESGMPKERFSAEFPKEGPSILRIQQVVRGDSAAYFCASSSKTVSGNTIYFGEGSWLTVV.

The chain employs TRBV7-2 and TRBJ1-4; tentatively, D is TRBD1 (6 bases). The germline CDR1 and CDR2 sequences are SGHTA and FQGNSA. The CDR3 is 15 amino acids. Trimming cost V 5 bases and J 10 bases, with 20 bases left between them. The DNA for the CDR3 is TGTGCCAGCAGCGGGACACCGAGGGGGGATGGAAAACTGTTTTTT. The encoded protein is CASSGTPRGDGKLFF.

This clone was found once. The gene calls are TRBV5-4 and TRBJ2-5, with TRBD2 matching 12 bases. The CDR3 consists of 17 residues. J lost 7 bases, V lost 4 bases, and 14 bases had no gene match. The germline V gene encodes CDR1 SGHNT and CDR2 YYREEE (reference sequence). The CDR3 sequence is CASSQPSGGASIATQYF. CDR3 in DNA: TGTGCCAGCAGCCAACCTAGCGGGGGGGCGTCCATCGCGACCCAGTACTTC. Looking up the rest from reference TRBV5-4 and TRBJ2-5 gives the full variable domain: ETGVTQSPTHLIKTRGQQVTLRCSSQSGHNTVSWYQQALGQGPQFIFQYYREEENGRGNFPPRFSGLQFPNYSSELNVNALELDDSALYLCASSQPSGGASIATQYFGPGTRLLVL.

This clone was counted between two and nine times. The rearrangement joins TRBV5-4 to TRBJ2-3; D not resolved. This CDR3 is built from 13 residues. V was clipped by 3 bases and J by 1 base, with 6 bases between them. Germline V gene sequence: CDR1 SGHNT, CDR2 YYREEE (reference sequence). The CDR3 region is CASSSRGTDTQYF. In DNA form, the CDR3 reads TGTGCCAGCAGCTCTAGAGGCACAGATACGCAGTATTTT.

This chain joins TRBV7-8 and TRBJ2-1, with D possibly being TRBD1 or TRBD2 (6 bases each). V gave up 5 bases and J gave up 4 bases, with 18 bases separating them. The CDR3 covers 16 residues. Germline assignment: CDR1 SGHVS and CDR2 FQNEAQ. CDR3 amino acids: CASSRRGGSKYNEQFF. The CDR3 DNA follows: TGTGCCAGCAGCAGGCGAGGGGGGAGTAAATACAATGAGCAGTTCTTC.

The sample holds a few counts of this clone. The J gene is TRBJ2-7, the V gene TRBV6-1; no reliable D call. The CDR3 consists of 10 residues. Trimming left V 9 bases short and J 4 bases short, with 7 bases between. The germline CDR1 and CDR2 sequences are MNHNS and SASEGT. The CDR3 DNA reads as TGTGCCAGTTTGCCGTACGAGCAGTACGTC. Its translation is CASLPYEQYV.

The chain employs TRBV28 and TRBJ1-4, with D maybe TRBD1 (6 bases). CDR1 and CDR2 from the germline V gene are MDHEN and SYDVKM. The CDR3 covers 12 residues. Trimming shortened V by 8 bases and J by 7 bases, and 11 bases separated the two germline ends. CDR3 DNA sequence: TGTGCCAGCGGCAAGGGGGGTGAAAAACTGTTTTTT. Translated: CASGKGGEKLFF.

This clone was seen a few times. V is TRBV4-2 and J is TRBJ1-2; D might be TRBD1 (6 bases). Deletions cut 0 bases from V and 5 bases from J, with 16 bases between. CDR1 and CDR2 from the germline V gene are LGHNA and YNFKEQ. There are 16 residues in the CDR3. CDR3: CASSQDWAQGWYGYTF. CDR3 coding DNA: TGTGCCAGCAGCCAAGATTGGGCACAGGGTTGGTATGGCTACACCTTC.

This clone was counted many times. The gene calls are TRBV5-4 and TRBJ2-7; D unresolved. Trimming left V 4 bases short and J 2 bases short, with 7 bases between. Germline V gene data show CDR1 as SGHNT and CDR2 as YYREEE (reference sequence). The length of the CDR3 is 12 residues. CDR3 sequence reads: CASSRRTYEQYF. DNA for the CDR3: TGTGCCAGCAGCCGCCGCACCTACGAGCAGTACTTC.

This clone showed up just a few times. The chain links TRBV18 to TRBJ2-4; D unresolved. V was clipped by 4 bases and J by 1 base, with 14 bases between them. The length of the CDR3 is 16 residues. Germline-derived CDR1 and CDR2 are KGHSH and LQKENI. The CDR3 coding sequence is TGTGCCAGCTCACGGGCGAACCCCCAGGCCAAAAACATTCAGTACTTC. As protein: CASSRANPQAKNIQYF.

In its sample, this clone was seen a few times. This chain uses TRBV18 with TRBJ2-5, with D unclear. In germline, CDR1 is KGHSH, CDR2 LQKENI. This CDR3 comprises 14 residues. V lost 3 bases and J 5 bases, leaving 13 bases between the germline ends. For the CDR3, the DNA is TGTGCCAGCTCACCTGGATCCGGGTTCGAGACCCAGTACTTC. This codes for CASSPGSGFETQYF.

This clone has a handful of counts. The rearrangement links TRBV7-2 to TRBJ2-1, with 8 bases fitting TRBD2. Looked up from germline, CDR1 is SGHTA and CDR2 is FQGNSA. This CDR3 comprises 11 residues. V gave up 6 bases and J gave up 10 bases; unmatched junction bases: 2. CDR3 region: CASSTSGEQFF. The CDR3 region has the DNA TGTGCCAGCAGTACTAGCGGCGAGCAGTTCTTC. Together with reference TRBV7-2 and TRBJ2-1, the CDR3 gives the full variable domain: GAGVSQSPSNKVTEKGKDVELRCDPISGHTALYWYRQSLGQGLEFLIYFQGNSAPDKSGLPSDRFSAERTGGSVSTLTIQRTQQEDSAVYLCASSTSGEQFFGPGTRLTVL.

The V call is TRBV4-1, the J call TRBJ1-6; 8 bases align to TRBD1. The CDR3 covers 15 residues. With V trimmed by 4 bases and J by 7 bases, 6 bases remained unmatched. Per germline, CDR1 MGHRA and CDR2 YSYEKL. The CDR3 spells CASSLGTGSNSPLHF. The CDR3 DNA reads TGCGCCAGCAGCCTAGGGACAGGCTCCAATTCACCCCTCCACTTT.